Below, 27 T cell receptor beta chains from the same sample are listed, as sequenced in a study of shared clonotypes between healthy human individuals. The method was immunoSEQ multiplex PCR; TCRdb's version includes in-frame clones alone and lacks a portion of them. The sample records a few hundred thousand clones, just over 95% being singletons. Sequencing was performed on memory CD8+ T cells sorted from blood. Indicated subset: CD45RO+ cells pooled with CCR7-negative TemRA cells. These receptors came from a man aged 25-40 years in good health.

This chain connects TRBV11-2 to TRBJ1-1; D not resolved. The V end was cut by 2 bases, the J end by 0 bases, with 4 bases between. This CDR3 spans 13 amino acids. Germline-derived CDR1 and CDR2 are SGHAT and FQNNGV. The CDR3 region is CASSLMVNTEAFF. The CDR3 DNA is TGTGCCAGCAGCTTAATGGTGAACACTGAAGCTTTCTTT.

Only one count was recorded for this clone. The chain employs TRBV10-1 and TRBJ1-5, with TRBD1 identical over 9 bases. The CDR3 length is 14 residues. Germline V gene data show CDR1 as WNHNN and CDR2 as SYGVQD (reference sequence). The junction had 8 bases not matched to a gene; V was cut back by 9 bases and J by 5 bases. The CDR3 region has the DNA TGCGCCAGGATCTTGGGACAGGGCTATCAGCCCCAGCATTTT. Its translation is CARILGQGYQPQHF.

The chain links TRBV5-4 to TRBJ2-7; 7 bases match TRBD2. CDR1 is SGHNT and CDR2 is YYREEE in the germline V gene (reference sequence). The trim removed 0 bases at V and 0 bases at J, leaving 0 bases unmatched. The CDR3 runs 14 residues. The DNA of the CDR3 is TGTGCCAGCAGCTTGGGCGGGAGCTCCTACGAGCAGTACTTC. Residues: CASSLGGSSYEQYF.

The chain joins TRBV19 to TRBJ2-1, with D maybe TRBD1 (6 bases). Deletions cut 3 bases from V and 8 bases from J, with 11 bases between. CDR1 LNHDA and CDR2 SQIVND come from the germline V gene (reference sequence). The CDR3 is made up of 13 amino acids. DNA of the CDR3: TGTGCCAGTAGTATCGGGCCAGGGGATGAGCAGTTCTTC. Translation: CASSIGPGDEQFF.

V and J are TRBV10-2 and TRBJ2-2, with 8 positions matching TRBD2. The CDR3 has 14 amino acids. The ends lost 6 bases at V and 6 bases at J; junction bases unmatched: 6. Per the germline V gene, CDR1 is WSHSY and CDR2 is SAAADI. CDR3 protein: CASSRLASAGELFF. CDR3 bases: TGCGCCAGCAGCCGACTAGCGTCCGCCGGGGAGCTGTTTTTT.

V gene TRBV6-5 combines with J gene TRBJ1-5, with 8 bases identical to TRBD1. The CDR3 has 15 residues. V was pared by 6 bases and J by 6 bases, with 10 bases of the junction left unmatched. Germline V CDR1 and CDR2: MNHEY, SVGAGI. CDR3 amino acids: CASSHDRGGGQPQHF. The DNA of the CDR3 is TGTGCCAGCAGCCACGACAGGGGCGGAGGTCAGCCCCAGCATTTT.

CDR3 nucleotide sequence: TGTGCCACCAGCAGAGGACCTACGGCGGGATCGAACTACGAGCAGTACTTC. Translated: CATSRGPTAGSNYEQYF. V and J are TRBV15 and TRBJ2-7; a weak D match, TRBD2 (6 bases). Germline CDR1 LNHNV, CDR2 YYDKDF (reference sequence). V shed 1 base and J shed 3 bases, with 19 bases lying between them. The CDR3 runs to 17 residues. The variable domain in full, completed from reference TRBV15 and TRBJ2-7, reads DAMVIQNPRYQVTQFGKPVTLSCSQTLNHNVMYWYQQKSSQAPKLLFHYYDKDFNNEADTPDNFQSRRPNTSFCFLDIRSPGLGDTAMYLCATSRGPTAGSNYEQYFGPGTRLTVT.

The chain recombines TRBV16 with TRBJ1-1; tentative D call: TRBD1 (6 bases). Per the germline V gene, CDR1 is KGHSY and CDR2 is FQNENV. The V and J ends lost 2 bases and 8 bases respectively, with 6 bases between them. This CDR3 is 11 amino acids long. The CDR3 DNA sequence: TGTGCCAGCAGCCAAGGGACAGAAGCTTTCTTT. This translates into CASSQGTEAFF.

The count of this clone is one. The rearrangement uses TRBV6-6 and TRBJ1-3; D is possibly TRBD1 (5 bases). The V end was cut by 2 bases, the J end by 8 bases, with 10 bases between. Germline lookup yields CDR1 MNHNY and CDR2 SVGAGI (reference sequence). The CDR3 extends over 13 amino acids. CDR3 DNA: TGTGCCAGCAGTTACCTTGCGGGGGACACCATATATTTT. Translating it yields CASSYLAGDTIYF.

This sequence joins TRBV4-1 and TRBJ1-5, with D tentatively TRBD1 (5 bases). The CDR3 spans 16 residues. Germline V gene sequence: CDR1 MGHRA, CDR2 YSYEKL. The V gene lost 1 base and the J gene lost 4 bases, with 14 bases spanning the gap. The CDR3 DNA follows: TGCGCCAGCAGCCAAGGAGGGCAGGGCCCGAATCAGCCCCAGCATTTT. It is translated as CASSQGGQGPNQPQHF.

The CDR3 spells CASSGDGQETQYF. CDR3 nucleotides: TGCGCCAGCAGCGGGGACGGGCAAGAGACCCAGTACTTC. The chain couples TRBV5-1 to TRBJ2-5; D is possibly TRBD1 or TRBD2 (5 bases each). Trimming left V 4 bases short and J 2 bases short, with 9 bases between. Germline V CDR1 and CDR2: SGHRS, YFSETQ. CDR3 length equals 13 residues. Supplemented by reference TRBV5-1 and TRBJ2-5, the full variable domain reads KAGVTQTPRYLIKTRGQQVTLSCSPISGHRSVSWYQQTPGQGLQFLFEYFSETQRNKGNFPGRFSGRQFSNSRSEMNVSTLELGDSALYLCASSGDGQETQYFGPGTRLLVL.

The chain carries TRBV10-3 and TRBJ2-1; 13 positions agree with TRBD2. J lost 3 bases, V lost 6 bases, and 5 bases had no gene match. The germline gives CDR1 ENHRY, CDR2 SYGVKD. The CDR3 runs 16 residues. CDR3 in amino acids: CAIRPGLAGDYNEQFF. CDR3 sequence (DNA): TGTGCCATCAGGCCTGGACTAGCGGGAGACTACAATGAGCAGTTCTTC.

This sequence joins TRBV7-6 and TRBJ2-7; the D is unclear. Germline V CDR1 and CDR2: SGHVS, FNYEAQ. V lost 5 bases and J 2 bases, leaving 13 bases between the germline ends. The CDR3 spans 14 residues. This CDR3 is CASSPGQLPYEQYF. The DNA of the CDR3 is TGTGCCAGCAGCCCAGGCCAGCTCCCCTACGAGCAGTACTTC.

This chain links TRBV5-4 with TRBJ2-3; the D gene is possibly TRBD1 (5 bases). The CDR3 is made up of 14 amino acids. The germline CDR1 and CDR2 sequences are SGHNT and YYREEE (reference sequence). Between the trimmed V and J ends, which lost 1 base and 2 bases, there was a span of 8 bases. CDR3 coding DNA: TGTGCCAGCAGCTTGTCCAGGGACACAGATACGCAGTATTTT. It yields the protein CASSLSRDTDTQYF.

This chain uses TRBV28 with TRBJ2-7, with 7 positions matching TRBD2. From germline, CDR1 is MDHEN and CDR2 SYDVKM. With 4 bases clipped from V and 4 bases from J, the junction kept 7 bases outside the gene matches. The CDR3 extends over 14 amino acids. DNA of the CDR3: TGTGCCAGCAGTTCAGCGGGAACCAAATACGAGCAGTACTTC. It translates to CASSSAGTKYEQYF.

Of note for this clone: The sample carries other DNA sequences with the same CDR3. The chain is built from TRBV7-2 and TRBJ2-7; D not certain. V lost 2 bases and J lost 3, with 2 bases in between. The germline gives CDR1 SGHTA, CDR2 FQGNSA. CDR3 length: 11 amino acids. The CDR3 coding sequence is TGTGCCAGCAGCTTAATCTACGAGCAGTACTTC. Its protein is CASSLIYEQYF. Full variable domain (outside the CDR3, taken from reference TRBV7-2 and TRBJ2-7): GAGVSQSPSNKVTEKGKDVELRCDPISGHTALYWYRQSLGQGLEFLIYFQGNSAPDKSGLPSDRFSAERTGGSVSTLTIQRTQQEDSAVYLCASSLIYEQYFGPGTRLTVT.

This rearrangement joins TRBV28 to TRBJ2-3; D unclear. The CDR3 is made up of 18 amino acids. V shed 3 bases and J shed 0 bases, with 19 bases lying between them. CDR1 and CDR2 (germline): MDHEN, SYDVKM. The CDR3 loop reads CASSLYGPRYQSTDTQYF. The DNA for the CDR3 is TGTGCCAGCAGTTTGTACGGCCCGAGGTACCAAAGCACAGATACGCAGTATTTT.

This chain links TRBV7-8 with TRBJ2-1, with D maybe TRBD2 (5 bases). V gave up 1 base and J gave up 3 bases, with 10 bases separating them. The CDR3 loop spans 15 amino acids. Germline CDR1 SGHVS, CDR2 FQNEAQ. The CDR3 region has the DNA TGTGCCAGCAGCTTAGGAACGGGAAGCTACAATGAGCAGTTCTTC. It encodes CASSLGTGSYNEQFF. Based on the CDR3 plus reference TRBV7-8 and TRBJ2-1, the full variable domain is GAGVSQSPRYKVAKRGQDVALRCDPISGHVSLFWYQQALGQGPEFLTYFQNEAQLDKSGLPSDRFFAERPEGSVSTLKIQRTQQEDSAVYLCASSLGTGSYNEQFFGPGTRLTVL.

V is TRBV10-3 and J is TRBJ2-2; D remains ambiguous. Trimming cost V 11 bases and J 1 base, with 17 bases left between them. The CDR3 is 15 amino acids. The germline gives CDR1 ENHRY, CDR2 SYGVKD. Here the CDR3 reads CAVPVGNLNTGELFF. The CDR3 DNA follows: TGTGCCGTCCCCGTGGGGAACCTGAACACCGGGGAGCTGTTTTTT.

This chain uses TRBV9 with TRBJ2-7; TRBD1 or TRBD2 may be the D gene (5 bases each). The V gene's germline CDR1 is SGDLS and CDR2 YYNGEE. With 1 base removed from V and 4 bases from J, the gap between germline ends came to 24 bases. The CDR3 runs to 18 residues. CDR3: CASSVKSRDPDLFYEQYF. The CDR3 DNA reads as TGTGCCAGCAGCGTAAAGAGCCGGGACCCCGACCTATTTTACGAGCAGTACTTC.

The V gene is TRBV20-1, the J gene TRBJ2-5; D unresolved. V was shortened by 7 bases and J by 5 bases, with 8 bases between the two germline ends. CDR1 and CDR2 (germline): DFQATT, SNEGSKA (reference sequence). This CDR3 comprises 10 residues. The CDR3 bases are TGCAGTGGGAGTGGGGAGACCCAGTACTTC. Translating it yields CSGSGETQYF.

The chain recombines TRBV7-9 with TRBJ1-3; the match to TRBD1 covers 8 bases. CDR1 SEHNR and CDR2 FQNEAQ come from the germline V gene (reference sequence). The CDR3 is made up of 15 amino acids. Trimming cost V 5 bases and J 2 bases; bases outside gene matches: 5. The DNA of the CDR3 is TGTGCCAGCAGCGCCAGGGACAGGCCTGGAAACACCATATATTTT. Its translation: CASSARDRPGNTIYF. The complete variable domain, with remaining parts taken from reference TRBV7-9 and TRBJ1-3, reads DTGVSQNPRHKITKRGQNVTFRCDPISEHNRLYWYRQTLGQGPEFLTYFQNEAQLEKSRLLSDRFSAERPKGSFSTLEIQRTEQGDSAMYLCASSARDRPGNTIYFGEGSWLTVV.

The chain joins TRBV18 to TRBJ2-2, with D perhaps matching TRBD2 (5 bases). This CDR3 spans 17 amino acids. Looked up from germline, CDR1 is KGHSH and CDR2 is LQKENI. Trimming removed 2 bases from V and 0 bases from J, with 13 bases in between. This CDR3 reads CASSPLDLAANTGELFF. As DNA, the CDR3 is TGTGCCAGCTCACCATTGGATCTAGCAGCGAACACCGGGGAGCTGTTTTTT.

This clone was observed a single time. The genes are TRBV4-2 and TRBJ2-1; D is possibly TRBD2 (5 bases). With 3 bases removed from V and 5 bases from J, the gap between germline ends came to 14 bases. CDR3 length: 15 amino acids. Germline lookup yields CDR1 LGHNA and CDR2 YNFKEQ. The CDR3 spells CASSQEALVDNEQFF. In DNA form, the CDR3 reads TGTGCCAGCAGCCAGGAGGCGCTAGTAGACAATGAGCAGTTCTTC.

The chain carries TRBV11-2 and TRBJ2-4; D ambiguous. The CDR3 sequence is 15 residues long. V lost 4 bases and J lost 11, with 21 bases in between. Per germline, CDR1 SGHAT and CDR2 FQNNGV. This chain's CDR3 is CASSSTPDVLRVQYF. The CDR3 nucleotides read TGTGCCAGCAGCTCCACCCCGGACGTGCTAAGGGTTCAGTACTTC. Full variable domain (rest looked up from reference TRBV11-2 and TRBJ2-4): EAGVAQSPRYKIIEKRQSVAFWCNPISGHATLYWYQQILGQGPKLLIQFQNNGVVDDSQLPKDRFSAERLKGVDSTLKIQPAKLEDSAVYLCASSSTPDVLRVQYFGAGTRLSVL.

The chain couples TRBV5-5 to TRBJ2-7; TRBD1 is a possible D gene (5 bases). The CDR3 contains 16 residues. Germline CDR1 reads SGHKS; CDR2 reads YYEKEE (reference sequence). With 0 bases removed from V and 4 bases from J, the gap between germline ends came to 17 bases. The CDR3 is CASSLAWGGTTYEQYF. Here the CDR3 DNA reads TGTGCCAGCAGCTTGGCCTGGGGCGGAACCACGTACGAGCAGTACTTC.

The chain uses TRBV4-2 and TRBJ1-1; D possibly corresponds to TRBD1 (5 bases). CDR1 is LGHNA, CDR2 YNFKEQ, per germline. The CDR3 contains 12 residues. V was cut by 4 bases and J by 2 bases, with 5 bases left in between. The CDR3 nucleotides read TGTGCCAGCAGCCGGGACAACACTGAAGCTTTCTTT. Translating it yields CASSRDNTEAFF.